This T cell receptor beta chain comes out of a study of shared clonotypes between healthy human individuals (TCRdb year 2020). For context, the study as a whole: A couple of women and a few men aged 18 to 49 years were included in the cohort. For each donor, CD4 naive and CD4 memory were each given three plates, CD8 naive was given two plates, and CD8 memory was given one plate. Blood TCR repertoires of about 5 healthy adults were deeply sequenced to estimate repertoire size and the extent of clonotype sharing between individuals. To increase sequencing depth and limit assay-specific biases, TCR repertoire library preparation and sequencing were carried out by different laboratories using diverse techniques. Per donor, leukapheresis produced somewhere between about 0.94 and 9.5 billion PBMCs.

Healthy HIV-negative adults with no recently reported acute infections or vaccinations were included as donors. Only Caucasian adults living in Nashville, Tennessee, USA were represented among the donors. Magnetic negative selection was used to enrich CD4+ T cells, after which naive cells were positively selected on CD45RA and the negative fraction became the memory subset. Blood was obtained by leukapheresis, after which PBMCs were separated by Ficoll-Histopaque density gradient centrifugation and cryopreserved in liquid nitrogen vapor phase. Purity and quantity of every magnetically sorted T cell population were checked by analytical flow cytometry. Each sorted fraction had its genomic DNA isolated and then quantified by UV absorbance on a Nanodrop 2000c. Turning to this clone: Its antigen is not yet known. The sample holds no much larger clone one base away, and base qualities are not on file.

A distance of 4 bases separates the germline ends of V and J, which lose 4 bases and 1 base respectively. From the cysteine through the phenylalanine, the CDR3 covers 12 amino acids. Just the 36-base CDR3 DNA is kept, in frame starting at base 1. The germline V gene supplies CDR1 SGHRS and CDR2 YFSETQ. Study-level results and caveats: When a handful of donors were compared, the shared fraction of clonotypes was about 5% for naive CD4, about 4% for naive CD8, 2.3% for memory CD4, and about 0.36% for memory CD8. Sampling was limited to blood, and TCR repertoires in tissue likely differ from TCR repertoires in blood. Rarefaction of sorted-subset datasets indicated incomplete sequencing despite the large sequencing depth. Pairwise subsampling indicated that sequencing depth was expected to affect the degree of clonotype sharing among donors. The small number of donors limited the genetic and exposure-history diversity represented. Larger estimated clonotype richness was generally found for naive subsets than for memory subsets. Higher generation probabilities were observed for clonotypes shared by all four sorted-subset donors than for non-shared clonotypes.

Using the deep immunoSEQ assay, multiplex PCR amplified TCR CDR3 regions from genomic DNA. Genomic DNA extracted from each cell subset was distributed evenly over all wells of several immunoSEQ 96-well plates, and each plate served as one replicate. For sorted subsets, approximately 0.2 ug of genomic DNA, equivalent to 25,000 to 30,000 T cell genomes, went into each replicate PCR. Purified libraries were measured with a Qubit 3.0 fluorometer, size-checked on a Bioanalyzer 2100, and measured again with the KAPA Library Quantification kit. Each immunoSEQ 96-well plate was sequenced on its own single-read 150-cycle Illumina NextSeq 550 flow cell. The original pipeline was this. Because only junctional sequences without quality scores were contained in the immunoSEQ output, filtering matching that applied to full-length reads could not be performed. Sequences were annotated with PyIR, a Python wrapper for IgBLAST v1.9, and V/J genes and CDR3 were assigned using IMGT germline references. Any read was removed if the V/J assignment was weak (E-value above 1e-6), the CDR3 was missing, or the read contained stop codons, out-of-frame junctions, or ambiguous translated residues. V3J clonotypes were defined as sequences sharing an identical inferred V gene, J gene, and CDR3 amino acid sequence. Percentage overlap between repertoires was computed as shared unique clonotypes divided by the size of the smaller repertoire. Repertoire richness was assessed with RTK rarefaction, the Chao1 estimator, and Recon v2.1 estimates of unobserved clonotypes. Generation probabilities for all TCRbeta clonotypes obtained by the gDNA method from a handful of donors were computed using OLGA. TCRdb obtained this table from immuneACCESS and retained in-frame rearrangements with V and J assigned. These tables miss some clones; where compared with another copy, unresolved V genes account for less than half of the shortfall, and the remainder is unexplained. The V and J calls and clone size were taken over from that table, and D and trimming were inferred from the DNA. The sample table contains 2 million to 2.5 million clones; only one count was recorded for roughly 90% of them. Of the sample, 0.37% falls within the top ten clones.

The material sequenced was naive CD4+ T cells from PBMCs. This specimen's cell subset or site label, interpreted: CD45RA+ positively selected. The source of this sequence is a man aged 18 to 29 in good health. Some clones in this sample may be carry-over from other donors' samples. The sequence is built from TRBV5-1 and TRBJ2-3, with no D gene named confidently. The DNA sequence reads TGCGCCAGCAGCCCTCGCACAGATACGCAGTATTTT. The resulting protein is CASSPRTDTQYF.